One T cell receptor (beta chain) is described in this entry. Its antigen is not identified. TCRdb reanalysed the reads using MiXCR and keeps one entry per CDR3 protein. The sample lists 350,000 to 500,000 distinct CDR3 sequences, about 33% occurring once. The V gene's germline CDR1 is SGHKS and CDR2 YYEKEE (reference sequence). Trimming left V 4 bases short and J 2 bases short, with 15 bases between. The CDR3 runs to 15 residues. This sample was included in a study of T cell repertoires in cytomegalovirus infection. Study-wide context: Matching HLA type, along with CMV infection, was indicated by public TCR beta signatures.

Regarding the study as a whole: HLA-C-restricted, CMV-specific TCR beta clonotypes were dominant ex vivo. Accumulated public TCR beta family frequency recognized individuals carrying CMV together with the relevant HLA.

The sequence was obtained from a human donor in good health (CMV status not recorded). Some clones in this sample may be carry-over from other donors' samples. The chain uses TRBV5-5 and TRBJ1-2; D remains unclear. Specimen: PBMCs. Here the CDR3 reads CASSHLRGENYGYTF. The CDR3 DNA is TGTGCCAGCAGCCATCTTCGCGGAGAAAACTATGGCTACACCTTC.